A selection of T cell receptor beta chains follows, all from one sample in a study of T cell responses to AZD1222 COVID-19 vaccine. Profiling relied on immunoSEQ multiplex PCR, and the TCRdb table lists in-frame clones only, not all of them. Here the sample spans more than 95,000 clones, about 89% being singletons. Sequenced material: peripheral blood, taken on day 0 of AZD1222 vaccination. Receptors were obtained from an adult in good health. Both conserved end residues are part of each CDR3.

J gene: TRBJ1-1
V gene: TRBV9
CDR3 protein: CASSVGVVTNTEAFF

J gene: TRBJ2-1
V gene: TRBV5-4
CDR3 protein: CASSLGRANYNEQFF

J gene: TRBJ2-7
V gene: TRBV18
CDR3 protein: CASSPTPVDYEQYF

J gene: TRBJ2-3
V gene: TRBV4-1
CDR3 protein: CASSQSGGGITDTQYF

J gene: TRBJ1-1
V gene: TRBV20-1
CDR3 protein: CSASHGAEAFF

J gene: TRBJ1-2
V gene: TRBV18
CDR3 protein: CASSPPPGYYGYTF

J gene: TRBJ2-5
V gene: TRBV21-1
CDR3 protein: CASSKVTGRRWETQYF

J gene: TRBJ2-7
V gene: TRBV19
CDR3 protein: CASSTGASTYEQYF

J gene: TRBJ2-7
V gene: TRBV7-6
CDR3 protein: CASSLGTGGAYEQYF

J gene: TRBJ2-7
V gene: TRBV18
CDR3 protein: CASSPRYEQYF

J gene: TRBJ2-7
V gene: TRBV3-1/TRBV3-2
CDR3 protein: CASRGDGEYEQYF

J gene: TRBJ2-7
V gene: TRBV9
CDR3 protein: CASSVESLGTDQYF

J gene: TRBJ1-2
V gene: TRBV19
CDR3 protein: CASSPTGGYDYGYTF

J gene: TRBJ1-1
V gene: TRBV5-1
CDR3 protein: CASSSERNTEAFF

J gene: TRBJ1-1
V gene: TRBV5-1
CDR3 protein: CASSPLGGEGTEAFF

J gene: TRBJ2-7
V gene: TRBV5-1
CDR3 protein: CASSLAGQGRNEQYF

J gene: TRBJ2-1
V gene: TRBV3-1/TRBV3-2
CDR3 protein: CASSLGQGNNNEQFF

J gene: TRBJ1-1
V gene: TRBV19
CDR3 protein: CASSIVAGNTEAFF

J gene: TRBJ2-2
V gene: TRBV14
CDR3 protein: CASSQGVWELFF

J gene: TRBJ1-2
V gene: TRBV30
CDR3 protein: CACRRRGPYGYTF

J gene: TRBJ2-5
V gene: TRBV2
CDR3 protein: CASSRQGGAETQYF

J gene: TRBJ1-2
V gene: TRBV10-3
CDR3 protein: CAISESVGHYGYTF

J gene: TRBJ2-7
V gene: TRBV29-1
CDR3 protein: CSVAQGANWGEQYF

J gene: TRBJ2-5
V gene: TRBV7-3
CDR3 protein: CASSPIGGEETQYF

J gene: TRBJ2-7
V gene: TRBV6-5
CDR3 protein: CASSREKSSYEQYF

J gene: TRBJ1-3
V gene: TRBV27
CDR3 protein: CASSSGTGFGNTIYF

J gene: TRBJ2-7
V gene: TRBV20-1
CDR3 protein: CSARGGYEQYF